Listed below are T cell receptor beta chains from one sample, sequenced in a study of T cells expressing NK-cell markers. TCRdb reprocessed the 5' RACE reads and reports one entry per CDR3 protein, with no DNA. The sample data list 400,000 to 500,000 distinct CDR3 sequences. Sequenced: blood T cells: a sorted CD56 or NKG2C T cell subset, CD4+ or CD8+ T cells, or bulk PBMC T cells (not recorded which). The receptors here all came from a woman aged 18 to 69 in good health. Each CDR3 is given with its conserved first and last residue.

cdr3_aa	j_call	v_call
CASSQGGLAGSEQFF	TRBJ2-1	TRBV4-3
CASSLGVRQTGDTQYF	TRBJ2-3	TRBV11-2
CASSALGTLSPLHF	TRBJ1-6	TRBV9
CAISAVTAQGAQYF	TRBJ2-5	TRBV10-3
CASSPPLIITGELFF	TRBJ2-2	TRBV2
CSATIIAGGAYNEQFF	TRBJ2-1	TRBV20-1
CASTQGVSYNEQFF	TRBJ2-1	TRBV6-1
CASSLPGTVTYEQYF	TRBJ2-7	TRBV12-3/TRBV12-4
CASSRPGQGNEKLFF	TRBJ1-4	TRBV5-6
CSVVAGGKTWGNTIYF	TRBJ1-3	TRBV29-1
CSVRPGTSFNEQFF	TRBJ2-1	TRBV20-1
CATTPSSADTQYF	TRBJ2-3	TRBV19
CASSPPTGGVGYEQYF	TRBJ2-7	TRBV18
CASRLTGTGELFF	TRBJ2-2	TRBV12-3/TRBV12-4
CASSSTITYNEQFF	TRBJ2-1	TRBV11-2
CSVITGGSAFF	TRBJ1-1	TRBV29-1
CSVHRGSGAYNEQFF	TRBJ2-1	TRBV29-1
CASSQVAGGGNEQFF	TRBJ2-1	TRBV3-1
CGARSQSTDTQYF	TRBJ2-3	TRBV20-1
CAISEGGTEAFF	TRBJ1-1	TRBV10-3
CSVDRDSQETQYF	TRBJ2-5	TRBV29-1
CASSTGRINQPQHF	TRBJ1-5	TRBV27
CASSWPLNAGSTDTQYF	TRBJ2-3	TRBV5-1
CASSQEAGGSQETQYF	TRBJ2-5	TRBV4-1
CASSAIQGLGNTIYF	TRBJ1-3	TRBV6-1
CASSSPPGPEGEKLFF	TRBJ1-4	TRBV7-9
CAWSGGAASYEQYF	TRBJ2-7	TRBV30
CAWRGLAGGYNEQFF	TRBJ2-1	TRBV30
CASSWSDSYTGELFF	TRBJ2-2	TRBV12-3/TRBV12-4
CASSLDGGGGQETQYF	TRBJ2-5	TRBV12-3/TRBV12-4
CASSHEIYYGYTF	TRBJ1-2	TRBV4-2